Presented here are 23 T cell receptor beta chains from one specimen sequenced in a study of T-cell memory formation after mild COVID-19. One entry per CDR3 protein, called by TCRdb with MiXCR from the 5' RACE reads. The sample lists about 600,000 distinct CDR3 sequences, roughly 20% occurring once. Sequencing was carried out using PBMCs or a T cell subset sorted from them (not recorded which). The receptors come from an adult woman who had mild COVID-19 (a few samples of this study predate the infection). Cell type and time point are not known.

The chain recombines TRBV5-1 with TRBJ2-4, with D unresolved. V was clipped by 4 bases and J by 0 bases, with 20 bases between them. This CDR3 comprises 18 residues. The V gene's germline CDR1 is SGHRS and CDR2 YFSETQ. CDR3 loop: CASSQRVLSDIAKNIQYF. DNA for the CDR3: TGCGCCAGCAGCCAACGCGTTCTAAGTGACATAGCCAAAAACATTCAGTACTTC.

Here the CDR3 DNA reads TGTGCCAGCAGCCTTACACCCTGGAATGAGCAGTTCTTC. Encoded protein: CASSLTPWNEQFF. The chain carries TRBV12-3 or TRBV12-4 and TRBJ2-1; unclear D gene. Trimming left V 6 bases short and J 7 bases short, with 13 bases between. This CDR3 has 13 amino acids.

CDR3 residues: CSGALKRETQYF. DNA of the CDR3: TGCAGCGGAGCCCTCAAACGGGAGACCCAGTACTTC. This chain connects TRBV29-1 to TRBJ2-5; no clear D gene. This CDR3 has 12 amino acids. V shed 7 bases and J shed 5 bases, with 14 bases lying between them. CDR1 SQVTM and CDR2 ANQGSEA come from the germline V gene.

The chain employs TRBV7-9 and TRBJ1-1; D is unclear. V was cut by 3 bases and J by 0 bases, with 17 bases left in between. Germline V gives CDR1 SEHNR, CDR2 FQNEAQ (reference sequence). This CDR3 has 17 residues. As DNA, the CDR3 is TGTGCCAGCAGCTTGGGCACCCGAAGGGAGATGAACACTGAAGCTTTCTTT. Encoded protein: CASSLGTRREMNTEAFF.

This clonotype showed up just once. CDR3 loop: CASSLVGRGPTEAFF. CDR3 in DNA: TGTGCCAGCAGCTTAGTTGGTAGGGGGCCTACGGAAGCTTTCTTT. The V call is TRBV7-9, the J call TRBJ1-1; 7 bases align to TRBD1. V lost 1 base to trimming and J lost 8 bases; unmatched junction nucleotides: 10. The CDR3 is made up of 15 amino acids. The germline CDR1 and CDR2 sequences are SEHNR and FQNEAQ (reference sequence). Filled out from reference TRBV7-9 and TRBJ1-1, the complete variable domain reads DTGVSQNPRHKITKRGQNVTFRCDPISEHNRLYWYRQTLGQGPEFLTYFQNEAQLEKSRLLSDRFSAERPKGSFSTLEIQRTEQGDSAMYLCASSLVGRGPTEAFFGQGTRLTVV.

The gene calls are TRBV9 and TRBJ2-2; 8 bases fit TRBD1. J was trimmed by 2 bases and V by 3 bases; bases with no gene match: 6. This CDR3 has 16 residues. Germline CDR1 is SGDLS and CDR2 is YYNGEE. CDR3 nucleotides: TGTGCCAGCAGCGCCGGCACAGGGGGTAACACCGGGGAGCTGTTTTTT. The encoded protein is CASSAGTGGNTGELFF.

V gene TRBV20-1 combines with J gene TRBJ2-7; maybe TRBD2 (6 bases). This CDR3 is 14 amino acids long. Germline V gives CDR1 DFQATT, CDR2 SNEGSKA (reference sequence). Trimming pared 6 bases from V and 2 bases from J, leaving 17 bases between. This CDR3 is CSARYERAPYEQYF. In DNA form, the CDR3 reads TGCAGTGCCCGCTACGAGCGGGCACCCTACGAGCAGTACTTC.

The CDR3 nucleotides read TGTGCCAGCAGGAGGGCGCCTAACTATGGCTACACCTTC. Protein product: CASRRAPNYGYTF. The chain couples TRBV2 to TRBJ1-2; D gene unclear. This CDR3 has 13 amino acids. Germline V gives CDR1 SNHLY, CDR2 FYNNEI. V shed 6 bases and J shed 0 bases, with 8 bases lying between them.

This clonotype occurred a few times. The rearrangement links TRBV2 to TRBJ2-1; 10 nucleotides agree with TRBD1. V lost 3 bases to trimming and J lost 5 bases; unmatched junction nucleotides: 4. Germline-derived CDR1 and CDR2 are SNHLY and FYNNEI. There are 15 residues in the CDR3. The CDR3, as DNA: TGTGCCAGCAGTGACGACAGGGGGCCCAACAATGAGCAGTTCTTC. Its protein product is CASSDDRGPNNEQFF.

The V and J genes are TRBV20-1 and TRBJ2-3, with D perhaps TRBD2 (6 bases). This CDR3 contains 18 residues. V lost 5 bases and J 6 bases, leaving 30 bases between the germline ends. CDR1 is DFQATT and CDR2 is SNEGSKA in the germline V gene (reference sequence). In DNA, the CDR3 is TGCAGTGCTCCCACCGCCCCGGGGACTTTCCCAGTTGGTGATACGCAGTATTTT. As protein: CSAPTAPGTFPVGDTQYF.

V is TRBV2 and J is TRBJ2-7; D is unclear. This CDR3 region has 15 residues. The V gene's germline CDR1 is SNHLY and CDR2 FYNNEI. Trimming took off 3 bases at V and 5 bases at J, with 17 bases between the two ends. This CDR3 reads CASSDGSLGSHEQYF. The CDR3 DNA reads TGTGCCAGCAGTGATGGCAGCCTGGGATCTCACGAGCAGTACTTC.

The chain joins TRBV7-9 to TRBJ1-3; the D gene is possibly TRBD1 (5 bases). CDR3 length: 16 amino acids. Germline V gives CDR1 SEHNR, CDR2 FQNEAQ (reference sequence). V was shortened by 4 bases and J by 0 bases, with 13 bases between the two germline ends. Written as DNA, the CDR3 is TGTGCCAGCAGCTCGGCGGGGGATAGCTCTGGAAACACCATATATTTT. Its protein product is CASSSAGDSSGNTIYF.

The chain has TRBV7-9 and TRBJ2-7; 8 nucleotides line up with TRBD2. This CDR3 region has 14 residues. The ends lost 6 bases at V and 6 bases at J; junction bases unmatched: 10. Germline CDR1 SEHNR, CDR2 FQNEAQ (reference sequence). CDR3 residues: CASRHPGGGSEQYF. Here the CDR3 DNA reads TGTGCCAGCAGGCACCCCGGGGGGGGATCCGAGCAGTACTTC.

This rearrangement joins TRBV5-1 to TRBJ2-1, with a weak D call TRBD2 (5 bases). V was cut by 1 base and J by 6 bases, with 11 bases left in between. This CDR3 comprises 14 residues. Germline V gene data show CDR1 as SGHRS and CDR2 as YFSETQ. The CDR3 is CASSLSLASNEQFF. The CDR3 bases are TGCGCCAGCAGCTTGTCGCTAGCTAGCAATGAGCAGTTCTTC.

The chain links TRBV5-4 to TRBJ2-6, with D perhaps TRBD2 (6 bases). This CDR3 is 17 amino acids long. V was clipped by 4 bases and J by 0 bases, with 14 bases between them. CDR1 SGHNT and CDR2 YYREEE come from the germline V gene (reference sequence). DNA for the CDR3: TGTGCCAGCAGCCGGGAGATCCTGTCCTCTGGGGCCAACGTCCTGACTTTC. It yields the protein CASSREILSSGANVLTF.

This clonotype was seen more than once but under ten times. The genes are TRBV6-5 and TRBJ2-7; D is possibly TRBD2 (5 bases). Trimming left V 0 bases short and J 2 bases short, with 20 bases between. CDR3 length: 18 amino acids. Germline CDR1 MNHEY, CDR2 SVGAGI. The DNA for the CDR3 is TGTGCCAGCAGTTACTCGACTTTTTCAGTCGGGGATCCCTACGAGCAGTACTTC. Protein: CASSYSTFSVGDPYEQYF.

This clonotype appeared a few times. The rearrangement links TRBV6-5 to TRBJ2-1; 7 bases are a match to TRBD1. Germline loops: CDR1 MNHEY, CDR2 SVGAGI. The V segment lost 3 bases and the J segment 5 bases; nucleotides outside the gene matches: 13. The CDR3 sequence is 17 residues long. The CDR3 spells CASSYDFRDSKDNEQFF. CDR3 nucleotide sequence: TGTGCCAGCAGTTATGACTTTAGGGACAGCAAGGACAATGAGCAGTTCTTC.

V and J are TRBV7-9 and TRBJ2-3, with 9 bases fitting TRBD2. The V gene's germline CDR1 is SEHNR and CDR2 FQNEAQ (reference sequence). V lost 0 bases, J lost 1 base, and 2 bases stayed unmatched. This CDR3 comprises 16 residues. CDR3 amino acids: CASSLASSGGTDTQYF. CDR3 coding DNA: TGTGCCAGCAGCTTAGCGTCTAGCGGGGGCACAGATACGCAGTATTTT.

This clonotype turned up a few times. This sequence joins TRBV7-6 and TRBJ2-7, with 10 bases fitting TRBD2. The CDR3 sequence is 15 residues long. J gave up 6 bases and V 2 bases, and 7 bases lay outside the gene matches. Germline lookup yields CDR1 SGHVS and CDR2 FNYEAQ. The CDR3 region is CASSLRASGSTEQYF. CDR3 in DNA: TGTGCCAGCAGCTTACGCGCTAGCGGGAGTACCGAGCAGTACTTC.

This clonotype turned up a few times. The chain joins TRBV5-1 to TRBJ1-2, with 7 bases fitting TRBD1. CDR1 and CDR2 from the germline V gene are SGHRS and YFSETQ. After removal of 6 bases from V and 6 bases from J, the junction contained 8 bases not matched to a gene. The CDR3 sequence is 13 residues long. In DNA form, the CDR3 reads TGCGCCAGCAACCCGGGACAGTTGAATGGCTACACCTTC. As protein: CASNPGQLNGYTF. Looking up the rest from reference TRBV5-1 and TRBJ1-2 gives the full variable domain: KAGVTQTPRYLIKTRGQQVTLSCSPISGHRSVSWYQQTPGQGLQFLFEYFSETQRNKGNFPGRFSGRQFSNSRSEMNVSTLELGDSALYLCASNPGQLNGYTFGSGTRLTVV.

This chain uses TRBV9 with TRBJ1-2, with TRBD1 matching 11 bases. Germline CDR1 is SGDLS and CDR2 is YYNGEE. Trimming cost V 0 bases and J 8 bases; bases outside gene matches: 6. The CDR3 spans 15 residues. The CDR3 protein is CASSVEGQGAPGYTF. The CDR3 DNA follows: TGTGCCAGCAGCGTAGAAGGACAGGGGGCGCCGGGCTACACCTTC.

V and J are TRBV27 and TRBJ2-7; 7 bases match TRBD1. The V and J ends lost 6 bases and 6 bases, in that order; junction bases with no gene match: 11. Germline CDR1 is MNHEY and CDR2 is SMNVEV (reference sequence). This CDR3 has 14 amino acids. CDR3 nucleotides: TGTGCCAGCAGGAAGGTGGCAGGGGGTGGCGAGCAGTACTTC. Amino acid sequence: CASRKVAGGGEQYF.

The chain links TRBV5-1 to TRBJ1-1, with D tentatively TRBD1 (6 bases). Germline V gene sequence: CDR1 SGHRS, CDR2 YFSETQ. Trimming shortened V by 3 bases and J by 5 bases, and 14 bases separated the two germline ends. The CDR3 loop spans 14 amino acids. The CDR3 DNA reads TGCGCCAGCAGCTCTTCCCAGGGGTGGACTGAAGCTTTCTTT. It is translated as CASSSSQGWTEAFF.